This TCR beta chain was identified in a study of CD8 T cells in ankylosing spondylitis. General study findings and limits: Disease-linked clones displayed a CD8+ phenotype and appeared relatively rarely in peripheral blood. In ankylosing spondylitis blood, a motif of roughly 8 highly homologous TCR beta variants appeared characteristic. Disease-linked clones reportedly showed significant enrichment in matched ankylosing spondylitis synovial fluid.

Concerning this clonotype: Antigen specificity is unknown.

A quantitative 5'-RACE method, one with molecular barcodes, was used to make TCR beta libraries. TCRdb used MiXCR to reprocess the 5' RACE reads, holding one entry per CDR3 protein. This sample has about 540,000 distinct CDR3 sequences; roughly 12% occur once, and the top ten carry approximately 7%. This CDR3 has 16 residues. Trimming cost V 6 bases and J 2 bases; bases outside gene matches: 10. Sequenced material: blood, either unsorted or a sorted T cell fraction (not recorded which). This chain connects TRBV12-3 or TRBV12-4 to TRBJ1-5, with 7 positions matching TRBD1. The clonotype comes from a male donor with ankylosing spondylitis. Written as DNA, the CDR3 is TGTGCCAGCAGACCAGGAGGGCAGGGGGGCAATCAGCCCCAGCATTTT. This sequence encodes CASRPGGQGGNQPQHF.